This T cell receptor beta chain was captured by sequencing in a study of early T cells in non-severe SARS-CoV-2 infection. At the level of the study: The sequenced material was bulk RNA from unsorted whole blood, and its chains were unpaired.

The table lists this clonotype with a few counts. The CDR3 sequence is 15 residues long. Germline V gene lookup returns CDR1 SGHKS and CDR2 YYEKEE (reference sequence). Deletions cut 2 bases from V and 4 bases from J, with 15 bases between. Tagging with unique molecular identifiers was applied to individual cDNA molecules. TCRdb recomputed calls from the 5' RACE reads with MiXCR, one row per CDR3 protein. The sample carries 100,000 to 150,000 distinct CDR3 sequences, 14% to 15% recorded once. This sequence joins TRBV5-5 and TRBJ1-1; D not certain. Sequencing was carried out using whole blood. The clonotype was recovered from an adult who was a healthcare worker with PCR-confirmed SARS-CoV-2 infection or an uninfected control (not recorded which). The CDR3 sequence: CASSLVIVRGTEAFF. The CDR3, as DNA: TGTGCCAGCAGCTTAGTAATAGTCCGGGGCACTGAAGCTTTCTTT. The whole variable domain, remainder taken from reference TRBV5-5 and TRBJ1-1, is DAGVTQSPTHLIKTRGQQVTLRCSPISGHKSVSWYQQVLGQGPQFIFQYYEKEERGRGNFPDRFSARQFPNYSSELNVNALLLGDSALYLCASSLVIVRGTEAFFGQGTRLTVV.